The text below deals with one TCR beta chain. This specimen comes from a study of T cell changes during pregnancy in multiple sclerosis. The CDR3 spans 17 residues. The ends were cut back, 9 bases at V and 2 bases at J, with 25 bases in the middle. CDR1 is SNHLY and CDR2 is FYNNEI in the germline V gene. This table comes from immunoSEQ multiplex PCR, and its TCRdb copy is limited to in-frame clones, with some not included. This sample has around 24,000 clones, with around nine tenths found just once. The sequenced sample was CD8+ T cells from peripheral blood mononuclear cells, obtained in the first trimester of pregnancy. The chain employs TRBV2 and TRBJ2-5; a possible D gene is TRBD2 (7 bases). The sequence came from a female donor in good health, enrolled as a control in a pregnancy study. CDR3 coding DNA: TGTGCCAGTCGGGCCCCGCGGGGGCGATCGGGTCAAGAGACCCAGTACTTC. As protein: CASRAPRGRSGQETQYF.